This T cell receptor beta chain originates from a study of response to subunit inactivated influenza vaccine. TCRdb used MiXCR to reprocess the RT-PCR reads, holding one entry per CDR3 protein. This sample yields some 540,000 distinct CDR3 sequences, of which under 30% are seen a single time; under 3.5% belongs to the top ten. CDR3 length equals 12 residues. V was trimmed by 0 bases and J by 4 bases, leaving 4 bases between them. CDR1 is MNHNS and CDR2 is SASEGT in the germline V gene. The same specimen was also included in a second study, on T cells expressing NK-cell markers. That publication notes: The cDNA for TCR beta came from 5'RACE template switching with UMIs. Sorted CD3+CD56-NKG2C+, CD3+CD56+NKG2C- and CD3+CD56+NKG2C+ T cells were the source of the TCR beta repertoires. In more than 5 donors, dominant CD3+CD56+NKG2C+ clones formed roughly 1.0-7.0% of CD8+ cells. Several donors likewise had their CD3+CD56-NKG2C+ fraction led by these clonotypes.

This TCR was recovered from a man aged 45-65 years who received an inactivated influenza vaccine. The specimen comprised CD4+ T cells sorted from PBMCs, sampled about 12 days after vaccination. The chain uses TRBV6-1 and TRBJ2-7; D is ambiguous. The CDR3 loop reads CASSEAVYEQYF. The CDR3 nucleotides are TGTGCCAGCAGTGAAGCGGTATACGAGCAGTACTTC.